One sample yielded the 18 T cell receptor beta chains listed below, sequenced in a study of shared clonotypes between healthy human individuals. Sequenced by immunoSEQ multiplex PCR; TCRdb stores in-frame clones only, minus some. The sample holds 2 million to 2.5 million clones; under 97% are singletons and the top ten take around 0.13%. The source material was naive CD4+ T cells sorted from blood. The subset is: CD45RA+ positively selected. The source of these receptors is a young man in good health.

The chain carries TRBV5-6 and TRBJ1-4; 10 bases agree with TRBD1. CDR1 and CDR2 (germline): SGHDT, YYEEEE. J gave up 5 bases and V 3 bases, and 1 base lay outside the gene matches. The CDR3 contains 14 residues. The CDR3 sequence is CASSSDRGNEKLFF. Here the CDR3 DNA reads TGTGCCAGCAGCTCGGACAGGGGGAATGAAAAACTGTTTTTT.

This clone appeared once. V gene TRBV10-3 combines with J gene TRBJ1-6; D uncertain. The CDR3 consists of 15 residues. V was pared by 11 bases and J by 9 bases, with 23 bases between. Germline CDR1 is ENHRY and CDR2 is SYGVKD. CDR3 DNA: TGTGCCGTAAAAGCCCGGGATCTAGATACTTCACCCCTCCACTTT. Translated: CAVKARDLDTSPLHF.

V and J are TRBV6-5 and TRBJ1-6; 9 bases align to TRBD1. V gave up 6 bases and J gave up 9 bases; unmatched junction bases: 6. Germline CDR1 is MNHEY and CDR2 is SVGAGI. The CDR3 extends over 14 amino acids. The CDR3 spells CASSRQGEGSPLHF. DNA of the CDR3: TGTGCCAGCAGCAGACAGGGGGAAGGTTCACCCCTCCACTTT.

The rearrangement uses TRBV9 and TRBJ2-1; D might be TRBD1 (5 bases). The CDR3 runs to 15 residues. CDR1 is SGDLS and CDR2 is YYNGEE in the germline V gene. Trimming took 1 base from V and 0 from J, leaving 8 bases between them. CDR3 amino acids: CASSVSGASYNEQFF. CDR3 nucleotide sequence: TGTGCCAGCAGCGTAAGTGGGGCCTCCTACAATGAGCAGTTCTTC. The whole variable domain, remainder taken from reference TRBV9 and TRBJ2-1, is DSGVTQTPKHLITATGQRVTLRCSPRSGDLSVYWYQQSLDQGLQFLIQYYNGEERAKGNILERFSAQQFPDLHSELNLSSLELGDSALYFCASSVSGASYNEQFFGPGTRLTVL.

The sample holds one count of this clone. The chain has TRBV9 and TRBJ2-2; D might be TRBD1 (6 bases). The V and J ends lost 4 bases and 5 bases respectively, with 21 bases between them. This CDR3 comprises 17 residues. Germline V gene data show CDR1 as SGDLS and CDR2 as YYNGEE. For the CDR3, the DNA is TGTGCCAGCAGCCCTTATGGGACATCGGTACAGACCGGGGAGCTGTTTTTT. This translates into CASSPYGTSVQTGELFF.

As DNA, the CDR3 is TGTGCCAGCAGCTTCGGGGAACGTAATTCACCCCTCCACTTT. This translates into CASSFGERNSPLHF. The V and J genes are TRBV7-6 and TRBJ1-6; D call uncertain. In germline, CDR1 is SGHVS, CDR2 FNYEAQ. Trimming removed 3 bases at V and 6 bases at J, with 9 bases between. The CDR3 runs 14 residues.

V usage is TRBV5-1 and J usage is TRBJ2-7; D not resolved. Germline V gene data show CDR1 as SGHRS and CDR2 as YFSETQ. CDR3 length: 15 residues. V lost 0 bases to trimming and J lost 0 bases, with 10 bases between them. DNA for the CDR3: TGCGCCAGCAGCTTGGAGTGGCAGTCCTCCTACGAGCAGTACTTC. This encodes CASSLEWQSSYEQYF. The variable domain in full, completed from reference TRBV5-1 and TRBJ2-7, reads KAGVTQTPRYLIKTRGQQVTLSCSPISGHRSVSWYQQTPGQGLQFLFEYFSETQRNKGNFPGRFSGRQFSNSRSEMNVSTLELGDSALYLCASSLEWQSSYEQYFGPGTRLTVT.

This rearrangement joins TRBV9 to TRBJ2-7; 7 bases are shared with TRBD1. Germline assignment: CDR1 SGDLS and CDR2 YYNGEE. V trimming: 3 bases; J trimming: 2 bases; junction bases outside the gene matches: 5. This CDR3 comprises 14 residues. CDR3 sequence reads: CASSDRDSPYEQYF. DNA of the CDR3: TGTGCCAGCAGCGACCGGGACAGTCCCTACGAGCAGTACTTC.

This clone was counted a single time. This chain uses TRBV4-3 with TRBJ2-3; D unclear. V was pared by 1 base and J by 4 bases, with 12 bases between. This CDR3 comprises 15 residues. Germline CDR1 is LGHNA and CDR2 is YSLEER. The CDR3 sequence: CASSQVGYPADTQYF. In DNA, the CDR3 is TGCGCCAGCAGCCAAGTTGGCTACCCCGCAGATACGCAGTATTTT.

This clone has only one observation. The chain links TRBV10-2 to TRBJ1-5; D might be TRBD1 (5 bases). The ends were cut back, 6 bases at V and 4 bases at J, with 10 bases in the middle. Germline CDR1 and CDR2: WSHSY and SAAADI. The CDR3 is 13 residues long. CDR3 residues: CASRGEGNQPQHF. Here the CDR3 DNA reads TGCGCCAGCAGGGGGGAGGGTAATCAGCCCCAGCATTTT.

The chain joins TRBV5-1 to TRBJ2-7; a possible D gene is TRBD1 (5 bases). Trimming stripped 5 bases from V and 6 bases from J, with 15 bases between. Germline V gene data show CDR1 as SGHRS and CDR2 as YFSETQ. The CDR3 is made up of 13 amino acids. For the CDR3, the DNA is TGCGCCAGCAGTCATGACAGTCTGAGCGAGCAGTACTTC. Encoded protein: CASSHDSLSEQYF.

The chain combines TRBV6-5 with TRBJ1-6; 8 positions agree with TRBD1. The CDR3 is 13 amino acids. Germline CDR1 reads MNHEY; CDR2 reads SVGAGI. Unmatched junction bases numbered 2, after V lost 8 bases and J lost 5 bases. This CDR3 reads CASGTGHNSPLHF. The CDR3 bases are TGTGCCAGCGGGACAGGTCATAATTCACCCCTCCACTTT.

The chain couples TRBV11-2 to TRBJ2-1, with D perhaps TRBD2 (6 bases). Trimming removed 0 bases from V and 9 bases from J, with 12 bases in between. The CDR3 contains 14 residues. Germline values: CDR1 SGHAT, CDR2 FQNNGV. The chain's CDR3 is CASSLDIGSGEQFF. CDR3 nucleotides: TGTGCCAGCAGCTTAGATATCGGTAGCGGTGAGCAGTTCTTC.

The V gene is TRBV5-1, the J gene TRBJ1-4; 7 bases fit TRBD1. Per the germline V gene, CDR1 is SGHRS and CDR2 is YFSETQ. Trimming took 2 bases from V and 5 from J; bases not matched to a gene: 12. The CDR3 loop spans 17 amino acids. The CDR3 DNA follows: TGCGCCAGCAGCTTAGGACAGGCAAGCCCCAGAAATGAAAAACTGTTTTTT. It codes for CASSLGQASPRNEKLFF. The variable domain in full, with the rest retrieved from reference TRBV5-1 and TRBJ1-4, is KAGVTQTPRYLIKTRGQQVTLSCSPISGHRSVSWYQQTPGQGLQFLFEYFSETQRNKGNFPGRFSGRQFSNSRSEMNVSTLELGDSALYLCASSLGQASPRNEKLFFGSGTQLSVL.

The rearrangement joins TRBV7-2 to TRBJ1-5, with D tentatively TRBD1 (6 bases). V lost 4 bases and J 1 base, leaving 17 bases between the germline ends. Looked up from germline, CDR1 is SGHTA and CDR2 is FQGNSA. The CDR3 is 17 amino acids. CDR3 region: CASSSLKGGKSNQPQHF. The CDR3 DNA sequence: TGTGCCAGCAGCTCCCTAAAAGGGGGTAAAAGCAATCAGCCCCAGCATTTT. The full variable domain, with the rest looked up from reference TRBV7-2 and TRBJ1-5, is GAGVSQSPSNKVTEKGKDVELRCDPISGHTALYWYRQSLGQGLEFLIYFQGNSAPDKSGLPSDRFSAERTGGSVSTLTIQRTQQEDSAVYLCASSSLKGGKSNQPQHFGDGTRLSIL.

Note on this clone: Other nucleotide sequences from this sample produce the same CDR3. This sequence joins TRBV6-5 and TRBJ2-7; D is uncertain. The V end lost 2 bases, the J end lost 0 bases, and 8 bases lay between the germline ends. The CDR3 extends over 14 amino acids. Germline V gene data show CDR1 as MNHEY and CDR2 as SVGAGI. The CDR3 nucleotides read TGTGCCAGCAGTTACGGCAGGAGCTCCTACGAGCAGTACTTC. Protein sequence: CASSYGRSSYEQYF.

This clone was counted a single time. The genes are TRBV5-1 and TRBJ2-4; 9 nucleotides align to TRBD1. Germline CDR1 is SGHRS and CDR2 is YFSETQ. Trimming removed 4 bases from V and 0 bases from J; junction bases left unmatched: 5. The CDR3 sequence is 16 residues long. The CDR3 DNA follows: TGCGCCAGCAGCCTTGGGACAGGGTTAGCCAAAAACATTCAGTACTTC. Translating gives CASSLGTGLAKNIQYF.

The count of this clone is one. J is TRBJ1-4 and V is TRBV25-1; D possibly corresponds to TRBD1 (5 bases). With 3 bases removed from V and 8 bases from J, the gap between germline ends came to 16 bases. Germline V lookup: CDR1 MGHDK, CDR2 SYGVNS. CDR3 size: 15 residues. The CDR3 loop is CASSDWTGVWEKLFF. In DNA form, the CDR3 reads TGTGCCAGCAGTGATTGGACGGGGGTTTGGGAAAAACTGTTTTTT.